This entry is about one T cell receptor beta chain. Its specificity is not known. Genomic DNA from each subset was divided evenly over several immunoSEQ plates. 300 ng DNA, 25,000 to 35,000 T cell genomes, went into unsorted PBMC replicate PCRs. Measured with immunoSEQ multiplex PCR; TCRdb has only the in-frame clones, and not every one. The repertoire holds roughly 500,000 clones, with roughly three quarters as singletons. This CDR3 is built from 16 residues. CDR1 and CDR2 (germline): SGHDT, YYEEEE. V was pared by 1 base and J by 3 bases, with 5 bases of the junction left unmatched. These data originate in a study of shared clonotypes between healthy human individuals. Study-wide results and limits: Only blood was sampled, and tissue TCR repertoires likely differ from blood ones. Sequencing depth was predicted to influence how clonotypes are shared among donors.

The chain couples TRBV5-6 to TRBJ2-2; 8 nucleotides agree with TRBD2. This sequence originates from a woman in her thirties or forties in good health. Some clones in this sample may be carry-over from other donors' samples. Sequencing input: PBMCs. The DNA of the CDR3 is TGTGCCAGCAGCTTGTGGCGGGGGGCGCACACCGGGGAGCTGTTTTTT. Translation gives CASSLWRGAHTGELFF.